This TCR beta chain was observed in a study of response to subunit inactivated influenza vaccine (dated by TCRdb to the late 2010s). Study-wide context: The study used deep quantitative T cell receptor repertoire profiling to track responses to a trivalent subunit inactivated influenza vaccine. The research as a whole found: The authors suggested that each seasonal influenza vaccination may recruit only a limited number of new T cells.

Receptor libraries were prepared by RT-PCR. Sequencer: Illumina HiSeq 2500. TCRdb trimmed public reads at Q25 via fastp, called clones via MiXCR and kept in-frame beta chains. Rows are unified per CDR3 protein, each entry keeping the most common DNA and genes. This sample comprises approximately 730,000 distinct CDR3 sequences, approximately 13% of them detected only once. The top ten hold roughly 6.4% of the sample. This clonotype was picked up many times. Its antigen target is currently unknown. No base qualities exist here, and no much larger clone lies one base off it. The receptor comes from a man aged 45 to 65 who received an inactivated influenza vaccine. Donor details come from another sample of the same person, matched by shared clones. The sample here was PBMCs from blood, taken around two weeks before vaccination.

In nucleotide form, the sequence is TGTGCCACCAGCAGAGATCAGATGACAACTAATGAAAAACTGTTTTTT. This codes for CATSRDQMTTNEKLFF. This receptor chain uses TRBV15 and TRBJ1-4; the D gene cannot be named for sure. From the germline V gene (reference sequence), CDR1 is LNHNV and CDR2 is YYDKDF. Inclusive of the bounding cysteine and phenylalanine, the CDR3 is 16 residues long. Only the CDR3 DNA stays, 48 bases, in frame from base 1. Trimming at the junction amounts to 0 bases on V and 0 bases on J, and the germline ends lie 8 bases apart.